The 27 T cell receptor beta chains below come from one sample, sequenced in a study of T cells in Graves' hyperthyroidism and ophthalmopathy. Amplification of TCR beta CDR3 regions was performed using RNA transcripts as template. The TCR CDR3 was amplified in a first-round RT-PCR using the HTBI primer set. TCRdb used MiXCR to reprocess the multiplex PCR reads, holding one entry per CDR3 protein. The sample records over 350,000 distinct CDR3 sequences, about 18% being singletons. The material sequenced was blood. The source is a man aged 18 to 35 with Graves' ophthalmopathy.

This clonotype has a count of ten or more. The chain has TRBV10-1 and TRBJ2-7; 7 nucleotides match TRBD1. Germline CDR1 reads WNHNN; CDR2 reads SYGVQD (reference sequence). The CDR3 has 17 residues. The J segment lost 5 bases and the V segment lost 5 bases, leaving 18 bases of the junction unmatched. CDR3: CASSQTTSATGVNEQYF. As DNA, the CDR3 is TGCGCCAGCAGTCAAACAACTTCGGCAACAGGGGTCAACGAGCAGTACTTC.

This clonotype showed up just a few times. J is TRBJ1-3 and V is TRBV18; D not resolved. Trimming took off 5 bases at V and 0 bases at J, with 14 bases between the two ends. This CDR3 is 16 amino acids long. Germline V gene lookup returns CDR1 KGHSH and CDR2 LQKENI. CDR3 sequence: CASSTDRGNSGNTIYF. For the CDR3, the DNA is TGTGCCAGCTCAACTGATCGAGGGAACTCTGGAAACACCATATATTTT.

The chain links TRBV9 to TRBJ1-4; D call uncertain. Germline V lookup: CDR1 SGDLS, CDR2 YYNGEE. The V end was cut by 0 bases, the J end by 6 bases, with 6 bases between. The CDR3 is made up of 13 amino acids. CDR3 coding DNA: TGTGCCAGCAGCGTAGGGCCAGATGAAAAACTGTTTTTT. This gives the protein CASSVGPDEKLFF.

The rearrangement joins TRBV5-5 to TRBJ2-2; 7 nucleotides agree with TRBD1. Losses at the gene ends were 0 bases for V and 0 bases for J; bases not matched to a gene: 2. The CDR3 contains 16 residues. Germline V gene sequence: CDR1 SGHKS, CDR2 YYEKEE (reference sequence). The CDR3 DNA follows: TGTGCCAGCAGCTTGGCCACAGGGGCGAACACCGGGGAGCTGTTTTTT. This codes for CASSLATGANTGELFF.

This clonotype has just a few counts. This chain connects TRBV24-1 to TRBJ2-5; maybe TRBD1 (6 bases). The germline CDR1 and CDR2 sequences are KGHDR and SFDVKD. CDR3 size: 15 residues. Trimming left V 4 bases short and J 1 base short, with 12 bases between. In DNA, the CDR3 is TGTGCCACCAGTGACCCCAGGGGTCTCCAAGAGACCCAGTACTTC. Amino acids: CATSDPRGLQETQYF.

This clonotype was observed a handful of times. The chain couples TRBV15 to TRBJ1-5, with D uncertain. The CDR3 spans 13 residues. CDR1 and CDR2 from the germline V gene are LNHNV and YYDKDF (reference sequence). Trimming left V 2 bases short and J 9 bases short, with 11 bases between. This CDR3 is CATSRIPLAPQHF. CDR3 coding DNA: TGTGCCACCAGCAGAATACCCCTCGCGCCCCAGCATTTT. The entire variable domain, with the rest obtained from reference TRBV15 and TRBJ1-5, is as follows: DAMVIQNPRYQVTQFGKPVTLSCSQTLNHNVMYWYQQKSSQAPKLLFHYYDKDFNNEADTPDNFQSRRPNTSFCFLDIRSPGLGDTAMYLCATSRIPLAPQHFGDGTRLSIL.

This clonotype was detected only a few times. In nucleotides, the CDR3 is TGCGCCAGCAGCCGGACTAGCGGGGGGGAAGATACGCAGTATTTT. Translated, it gives CASSRTSGGEDTQYF. The V call is TRBV4-1, the J call TRBJ2-3; TRBD2 matches at 15 bases. The CDR3 totals 15 residues. CDR1 and CDR2 from the germline V gene are MGHRA and YSYEKL. The trim removed 4 bases at V and 5 bases at J, leaving 1 base unmatched.

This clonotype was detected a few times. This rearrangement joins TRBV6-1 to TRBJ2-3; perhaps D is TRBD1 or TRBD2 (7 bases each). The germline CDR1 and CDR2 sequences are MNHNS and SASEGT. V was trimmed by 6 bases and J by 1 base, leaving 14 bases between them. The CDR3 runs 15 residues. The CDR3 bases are TGTGCCAGCAGCCGGGGGGACAGCGGCACAGATACGCAGTATTTT. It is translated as CASSRGDSGTDTQYF.

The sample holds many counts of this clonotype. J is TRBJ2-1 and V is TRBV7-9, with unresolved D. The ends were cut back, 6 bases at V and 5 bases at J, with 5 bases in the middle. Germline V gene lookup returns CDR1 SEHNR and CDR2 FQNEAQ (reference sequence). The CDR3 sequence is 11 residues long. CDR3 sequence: CASRNDNEQFF. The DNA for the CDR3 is TGTGCCAGCAGAAACGACAATGAGCAGTTCTTC. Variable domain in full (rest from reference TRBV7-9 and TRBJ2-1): DTGVSQNPRHKITKRGQNVTFRCDPISEHNRLYWYRQTLGQGPEFLTYFQNEAQLEKSRLLSDRFSAERPKGSFSTLEIQRTEQGDSAMYLCASRNDNEQFFGPGTRLTVL.

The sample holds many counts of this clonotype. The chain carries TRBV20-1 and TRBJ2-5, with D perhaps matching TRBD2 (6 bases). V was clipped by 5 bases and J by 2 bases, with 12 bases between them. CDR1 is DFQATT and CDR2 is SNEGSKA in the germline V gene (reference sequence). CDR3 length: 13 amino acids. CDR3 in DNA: TGCAGTGCTCAGGGACTGTTGCAAGAGACCCAGTACTTC. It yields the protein CSAQGLLQETQYF.

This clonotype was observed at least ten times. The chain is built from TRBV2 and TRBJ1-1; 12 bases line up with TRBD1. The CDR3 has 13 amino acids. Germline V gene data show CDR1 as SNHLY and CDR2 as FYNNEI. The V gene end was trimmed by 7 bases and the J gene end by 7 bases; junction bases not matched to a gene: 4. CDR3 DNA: TGTGCCAGCACCCGGGACAGGGGGCTTGAAGCTTTCTTT. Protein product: CASTRDRGLEAFF. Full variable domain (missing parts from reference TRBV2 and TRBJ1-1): EPEVTQTPSHQVTQMGQEVILRCVPISNHLYFYWYRQILGQKVEFLVSFYNNEISEKSEIFDDQFSVERPDGSNFTLKIRSTKLEDSAMYFCASTRDRGLEAFFGQGTRLTVV.

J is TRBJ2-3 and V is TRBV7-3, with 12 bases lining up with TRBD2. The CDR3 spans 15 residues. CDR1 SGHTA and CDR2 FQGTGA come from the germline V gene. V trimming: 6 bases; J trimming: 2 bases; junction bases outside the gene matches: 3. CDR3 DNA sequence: TGTGCCAGCAGTACTAGCGGGGGGTTCACAGATACGCAGTATTTT. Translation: CASSTSGGFTDTQYF.

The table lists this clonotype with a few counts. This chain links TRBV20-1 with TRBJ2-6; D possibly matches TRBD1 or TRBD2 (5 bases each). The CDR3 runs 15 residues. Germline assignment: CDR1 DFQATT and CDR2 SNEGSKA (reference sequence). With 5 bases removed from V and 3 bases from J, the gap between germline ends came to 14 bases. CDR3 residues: CSAQTLGDGANVLTF. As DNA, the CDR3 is TGCAGTGCTCAAACCCTGGGGGATGGGGCCAACGTCCTGACTTTC.

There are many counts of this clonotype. The CDR3 DNA reads as TGTGCCAGCAAGGGGACTCCCCTTGTCGGGGAGTCCTACGAGCAGTACTTC. Amino acids: CASKGTPLVGESYEQYF. The chain combines TRBV2 with TRBJ2-7; TRBD2 is a possible D gene (6 bases). Trimming removed 7 bases at V and 1 base at J, with 23 bases between. Germline assignment: CDR1 SNHLY and CDR2 FYNNEI. The CDR3 spans 17 residues.

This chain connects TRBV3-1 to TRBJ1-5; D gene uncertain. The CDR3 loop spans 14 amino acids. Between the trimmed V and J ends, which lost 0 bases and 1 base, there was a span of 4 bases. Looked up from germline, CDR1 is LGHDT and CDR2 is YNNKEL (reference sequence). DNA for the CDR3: TGTGCCAGCAGCCAAGACTCGAGCAATCAGCCCCAGCATTTT. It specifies CASSQDSSNQPQHF.

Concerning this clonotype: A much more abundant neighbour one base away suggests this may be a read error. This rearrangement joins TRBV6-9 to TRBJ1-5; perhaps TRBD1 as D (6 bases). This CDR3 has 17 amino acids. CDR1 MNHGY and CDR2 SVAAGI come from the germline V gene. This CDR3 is CASSSTHRTDHNQSQHF. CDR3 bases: TGTGCCAGCAGTTCAACCCATAGGACAGATCACAATCAGTCCCAGCATTTT.

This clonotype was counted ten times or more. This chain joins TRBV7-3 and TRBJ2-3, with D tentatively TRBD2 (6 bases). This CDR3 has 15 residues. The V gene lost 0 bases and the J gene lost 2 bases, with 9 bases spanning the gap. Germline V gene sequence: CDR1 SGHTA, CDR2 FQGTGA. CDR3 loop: CASSLTGLTTDTQYF. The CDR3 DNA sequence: TGTGCCAGCAGCTTAACGGGACTTACCACAGATACGCAGTATTTT.

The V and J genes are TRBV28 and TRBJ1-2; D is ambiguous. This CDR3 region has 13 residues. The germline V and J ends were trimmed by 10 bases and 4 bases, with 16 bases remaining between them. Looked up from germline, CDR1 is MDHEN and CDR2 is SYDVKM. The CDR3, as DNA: TGTGCCACCCTACCACCGGCAACCTATGGCTACACCTTC. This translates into CATLPPATYGYTF.

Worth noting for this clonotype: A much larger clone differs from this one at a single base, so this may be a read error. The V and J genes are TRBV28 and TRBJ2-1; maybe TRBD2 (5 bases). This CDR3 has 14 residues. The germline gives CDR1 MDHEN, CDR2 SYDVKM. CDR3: CAGSLTGGRLEQFF. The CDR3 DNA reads TGTGCCGGCAGTTTGACGGGCGGGCGTCTTGAGCAGTTCTTC.

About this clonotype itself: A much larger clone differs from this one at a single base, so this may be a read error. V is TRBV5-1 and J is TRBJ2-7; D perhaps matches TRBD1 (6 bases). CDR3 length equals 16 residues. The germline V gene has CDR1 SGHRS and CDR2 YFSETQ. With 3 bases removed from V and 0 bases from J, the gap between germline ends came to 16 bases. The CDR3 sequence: CASSWGHPPSSYEQYF. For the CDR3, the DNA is TGCGCCAGCAGCTGGGGACACCCCCCTAGCTCCTACGAGCAGTACTTC.

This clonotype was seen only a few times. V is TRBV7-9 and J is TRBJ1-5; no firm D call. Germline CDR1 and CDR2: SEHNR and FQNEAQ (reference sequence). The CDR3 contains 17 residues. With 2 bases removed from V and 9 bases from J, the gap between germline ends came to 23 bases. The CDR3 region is CASSLSSRDGLRSPQHF. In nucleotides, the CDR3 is TGTGCCAGCAGCTTAAGCTCCAGAGACGGGCTTAGGTCGCCCCAGCATTTT.

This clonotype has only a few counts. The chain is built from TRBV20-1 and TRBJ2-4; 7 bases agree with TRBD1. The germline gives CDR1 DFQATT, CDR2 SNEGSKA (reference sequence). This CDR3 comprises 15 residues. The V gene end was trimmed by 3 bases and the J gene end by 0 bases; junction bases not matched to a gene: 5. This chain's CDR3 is CSASRDRLAKNIQYF. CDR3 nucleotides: TGCAGTGCTAGCCGGGACAGACTAGCCAAAAACATTCAGTACTTC.

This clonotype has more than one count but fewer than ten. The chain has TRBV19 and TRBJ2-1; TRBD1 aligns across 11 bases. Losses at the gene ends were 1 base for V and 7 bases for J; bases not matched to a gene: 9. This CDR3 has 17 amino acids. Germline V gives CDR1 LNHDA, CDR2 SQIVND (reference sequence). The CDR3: CASSIGPDRGLGNEQFF. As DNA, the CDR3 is TGTGCCAGTAGTATAGGTCCGGACAGGGGGCTTGGTAATGAGCAGTTCTTC.

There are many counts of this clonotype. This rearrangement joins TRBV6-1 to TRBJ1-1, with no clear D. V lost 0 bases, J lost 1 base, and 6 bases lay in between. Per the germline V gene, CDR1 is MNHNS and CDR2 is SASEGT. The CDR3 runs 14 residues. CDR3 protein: CASSEATQNTEAFF. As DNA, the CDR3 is TGTGCCAGCAGTGAAGCGACCCAGAACACTGAAGCTTTCTTT.

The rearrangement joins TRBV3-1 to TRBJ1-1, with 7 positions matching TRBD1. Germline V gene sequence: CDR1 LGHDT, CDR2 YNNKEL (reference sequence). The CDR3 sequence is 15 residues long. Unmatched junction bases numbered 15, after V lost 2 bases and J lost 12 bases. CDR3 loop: CASSQLTGSTGKSFF. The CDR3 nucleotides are TGTGCCAGCAGCCAACTCACCGGTTCGACAGGGAAGTCTTTCTTT.

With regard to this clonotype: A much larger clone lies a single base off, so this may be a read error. CDR3: CASSWDRFNEQYF. CDR3 nucleotides: TGTGCCAGCAGTTGGGACCGTTTCAATGAGCAGTACTTC. This rearrangement joins TRBV12-3 or TRBV12-4 to TRBJ2-1; the D gene could be TRBD1 or TRBD2 (5 bases each). The J call may be mistaken, given a closer DNA end match to TRBJ2-7. The CDR3 runs 13 residues.

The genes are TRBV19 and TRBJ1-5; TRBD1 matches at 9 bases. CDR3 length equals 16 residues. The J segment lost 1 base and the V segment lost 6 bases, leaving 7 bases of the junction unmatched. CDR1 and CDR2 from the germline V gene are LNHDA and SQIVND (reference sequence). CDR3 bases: TGTGCCAGTAGCTTCGATGGACAGGGGAGCAATCAGCCCCAGCATTTT. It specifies CASSFDGQGSNQPQHF.